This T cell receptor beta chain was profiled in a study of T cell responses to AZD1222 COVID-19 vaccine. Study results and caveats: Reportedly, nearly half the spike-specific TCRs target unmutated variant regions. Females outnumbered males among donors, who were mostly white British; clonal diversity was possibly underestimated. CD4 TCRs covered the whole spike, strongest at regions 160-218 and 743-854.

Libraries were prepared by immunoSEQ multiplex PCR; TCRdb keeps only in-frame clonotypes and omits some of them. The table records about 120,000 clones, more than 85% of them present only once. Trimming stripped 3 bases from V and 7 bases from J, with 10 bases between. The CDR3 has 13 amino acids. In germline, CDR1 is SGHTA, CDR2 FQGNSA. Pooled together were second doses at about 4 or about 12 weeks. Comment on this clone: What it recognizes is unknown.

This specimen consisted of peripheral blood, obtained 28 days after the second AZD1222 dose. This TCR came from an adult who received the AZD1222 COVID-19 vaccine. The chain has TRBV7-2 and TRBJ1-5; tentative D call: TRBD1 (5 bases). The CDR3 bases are TGTGCCAGCAGCTTGGGGCAGGAGCAGCCCCAGCATTTT. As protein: CASSLGQEQPQHF.